This T cell receptor (beta chain) was sequenced for a study of CD8 T cells in Susac syndrome. Germline V gene data show CDR1 as SQVTM and CDR2 as ANQGSEA. V lost 4 bases to trimming and J lost 7 bases, with 14 bases between them. The CDR3 extends over 13 amino acids. Random hexamers were used to reverse transcribe the RNA input (about 0.5 to 1 ug). TCRdb reprocessed the immunoSEQ multiplex PCR reads via MiXCR and lists one record per CDR3 protein. This repertoire shows approximately 210,000 distinct CDR3 sequences, 94% found once; its top ten account for approximately 0.15%. The material sequenced was CD4+ T cells from PBMCs. This receptor was taken from a human donor with Susac syndrome. The chain has TRBV29-1 and TRBJ1-5; possible D gene TRBD1, 6 bases. CDR3 nucleotides: TGCAGCGTTGGAGTAGGGGGTGGGCAGCCCCAGCATTTT. It is translated as CSVGVGGGQPQHF. The variable domain in full, completed from reference TRBV29-1 and TRBJ1-5, reads SAVISQKPSRDICQRGTSLTIQCQVDSQVTMMFWYRQQPGQSLTLIATANQGSEATYESGFVIDKFPISRPNLTFSTLTVSNMSPEDSSIYLCSVGVGGGQPQHFGDGTRLSIL.